This T cell receptor beta chain derives from a study of T cells after yellow fever vaccination. Study summary: With SMART-Seq v4 Ultra Low Input, the fractions containing low cell numbers were prepared.

Germline V gene sequence: CDR1 SGDLS, CDR2 YYNGEE. The CDR3 is made up of 13 amino acids. With 0 bases removed from V and 7 bases from J, the gap between germline ends came to 8 bases. TCRdb ran MiXCR on the 5' RACE reads and lists one entry per CDR3 protein. The sample lists 250,000 to 350,000 distinct CDR3 sequences; 4% to 5.5% were seen once. Overall study results and limits: A large majority of primary-vaccination clones showed up again after the booster (about 96% CD4, 88% CD8).

This clonotype was picked up many times. Antigen unknown. The specimen was PBMCs, collected 15 days after the yellow fever booster vaccination. This receptor was identified in a man aged 18 to 35 who received the YFV17D yellow fever vaccine. The gene calls are TRBV9 and TRBJ1-5; TRBD1 is a possible D gene (6 bases). Written as DNA, the CDR3 is TGTGCCAGCAGCGTAGACGGGGGCCAGCCCCAGCATTTT. This sequence encodes CASSVDGGQPQHF. The entire variable domain, with the rest obtained from reference TRBV9 and TRBJ1-5, is as follows: DSGVTQTPKHLITATGQRVTLRCSPRSGDLSVYWYQQSLDQGLQFLIQYYNGEERAKGNILERFSAQQFPDLHSELNLSSLELGDSALYFCASSVDGGQPQHFGDGTRLSIL.